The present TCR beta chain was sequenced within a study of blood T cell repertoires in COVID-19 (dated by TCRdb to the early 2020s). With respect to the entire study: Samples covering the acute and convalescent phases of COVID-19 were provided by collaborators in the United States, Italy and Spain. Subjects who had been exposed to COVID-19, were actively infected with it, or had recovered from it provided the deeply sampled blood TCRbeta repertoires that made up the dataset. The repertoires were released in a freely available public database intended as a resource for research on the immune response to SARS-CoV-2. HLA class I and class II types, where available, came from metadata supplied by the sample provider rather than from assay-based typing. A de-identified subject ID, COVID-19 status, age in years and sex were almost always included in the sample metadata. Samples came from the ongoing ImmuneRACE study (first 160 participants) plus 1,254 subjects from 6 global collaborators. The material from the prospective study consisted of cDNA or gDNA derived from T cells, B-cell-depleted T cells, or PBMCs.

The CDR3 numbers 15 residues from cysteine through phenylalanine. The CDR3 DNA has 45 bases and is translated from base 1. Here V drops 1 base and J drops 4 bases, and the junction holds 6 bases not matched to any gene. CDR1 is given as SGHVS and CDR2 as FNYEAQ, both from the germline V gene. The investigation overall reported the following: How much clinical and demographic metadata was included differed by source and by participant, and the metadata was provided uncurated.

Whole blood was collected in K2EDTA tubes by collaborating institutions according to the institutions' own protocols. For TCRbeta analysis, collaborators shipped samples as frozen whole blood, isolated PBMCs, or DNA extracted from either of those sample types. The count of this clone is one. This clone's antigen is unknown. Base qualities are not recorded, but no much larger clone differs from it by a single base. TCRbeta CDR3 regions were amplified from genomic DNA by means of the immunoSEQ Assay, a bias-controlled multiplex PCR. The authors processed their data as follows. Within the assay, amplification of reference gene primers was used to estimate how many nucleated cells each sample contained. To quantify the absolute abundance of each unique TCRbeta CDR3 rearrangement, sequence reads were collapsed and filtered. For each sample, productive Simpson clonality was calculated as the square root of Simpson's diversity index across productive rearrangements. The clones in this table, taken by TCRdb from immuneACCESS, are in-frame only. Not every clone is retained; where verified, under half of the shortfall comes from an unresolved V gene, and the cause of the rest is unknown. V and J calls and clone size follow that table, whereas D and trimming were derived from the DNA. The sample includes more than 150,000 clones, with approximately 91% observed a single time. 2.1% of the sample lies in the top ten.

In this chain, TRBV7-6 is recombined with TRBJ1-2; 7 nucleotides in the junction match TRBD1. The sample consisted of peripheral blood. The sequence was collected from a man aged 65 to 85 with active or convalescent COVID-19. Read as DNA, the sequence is TGTGCCAGCAGCTTAGAGACAGGGCCTACCTATGGCTACACCTTC. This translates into CASSLETGPTYGYTF.